This entry concerns a single TCR beta chain. A few counts support this clone. Its antigen is unknown. It has no much larger one-base neighbor in the sample; base qualities were not kept. To sequence the TCRbeta CDR3 region, genomic DNA was isolated from the sorted cells. The immunoSEQ Assay was used for sequencing of TCRbeta CDR3 regions. Sourced from immuneACCESS, this table was stored by TCRdb with only in-frame sequences that have V and J called. A share of the clones is absent; for the studies checked, an unresolved V gene accounts for under half, and the remainder has no known explanation. The sample contains under 80,000 clones, approximately 92% of them found a single time. The biggest ten clones account for roughly 10% of the sample. These data are taken from a study of OX40 agonist ivuxolimab in advanced cancers. Looking at the study overall: Ivuxolimab was an agonistic, fully human IgG2 monoclonal antibody directed against OX40 (CD134), a costimulatory receptor. Prior anti-PD-1, anti-PD-L1 or anti-CTLA-4 therapy was permitted, and checkpoint inhibitors had been received by about 44% of dose-escalation patients. The point of sequencing TCRbeta in the periphery was to test whether ivuxolimab changed TCR sequence diversity and drove clonal T-cell expansion. The monotherapy dose-escalation portion (N = 52 patients) of the phase I ivuxolimab trial is reported in the paper. Partial responses occurred in three dose-escalation patients, of whom one had hepatocellular carcinoma and two had cutaneous melanoma. Among the approximately 54 dose-escalation patients, about 19 had hepatocellular carcinoma, roughly 15 melanoma, 9 renal cell carcinoma and 9 head and neck cancer. The dose-escalation cohort was 80% to 90% male with a mean age of about 65 years, ranging from 23 to 79. Intravenous ivuxolimab was administered to patients every 2 weeks at six dose levels: 0.01, 0.1, 0.3, 1.5, 3 and 10 mg/kg. The full study reports these points: At doses of 0.1 to 3.0 mg/kg, clonal expansion of both CD4+ and CD8+ blood T cells was observed from baseline to week 6. After ivuxolimab, CD8+ T cells had more expanded clones than CD4+ T cells on average. Which antigens the clonally expanded peripheral T cells were specific for was not determined. In the 0.1-3.0 mg/kg groups, partial responders had among the lowest normalized peripheral clonal expansion, particularly in CD8+ T cells. Low levels of normalized T-cell clonal expansion were also seen in some patients who did not respond.

Patients with a history of autoimmune disease or receiving systemic immunosuppression were excluded from the trial. Peripheral blood for TCR sequencing was collected from all dose cohorts at baseline, on cycle 4 day 1, and on cycle 7 day 1. Samples were obtained from an open-label, multicenter, first-in-human phase I dose-escalation trial of ivuxolimab. The trial enrolled adults with locally advanced or metastatic head and neck squamous cell, hepatocellular, melanoma or renal cell carcinoma. Before TCR sequencing, CD4+ T cells and CD8+ T cells were sorted from peripheral blood as separate populations. Taken from cysteine to phenylalanine, the CDR3 has 12 residues. Only the CDR3 part of the read is kept: 36 bases, read in frame from the first base. The germline V gene encodes CDR1 SEHNR and CDR2 FQNEAQ (reference sequence). Trimming takes 2 bases from V and 6 bases from J, and the germline ends sit 8 bases apart.

The chain joins TRBV7-9 to TRBJ2-7, with the identity of the D gene unclear. The sequence came from an adult with an advanced solid tumor such as melanoma, head and neck, liver or kidney cancer. Sequencing used CD4+ or CD8+ T cells sorted from blood, obtained in a trial of the OX40 agonist ivuxolimab. The DNA sequence is given as TGTGCCAGCAGCTTAAGCCAAACCGAGCAGTACTTC. The resulting protein is CASSLSQTEQYF.